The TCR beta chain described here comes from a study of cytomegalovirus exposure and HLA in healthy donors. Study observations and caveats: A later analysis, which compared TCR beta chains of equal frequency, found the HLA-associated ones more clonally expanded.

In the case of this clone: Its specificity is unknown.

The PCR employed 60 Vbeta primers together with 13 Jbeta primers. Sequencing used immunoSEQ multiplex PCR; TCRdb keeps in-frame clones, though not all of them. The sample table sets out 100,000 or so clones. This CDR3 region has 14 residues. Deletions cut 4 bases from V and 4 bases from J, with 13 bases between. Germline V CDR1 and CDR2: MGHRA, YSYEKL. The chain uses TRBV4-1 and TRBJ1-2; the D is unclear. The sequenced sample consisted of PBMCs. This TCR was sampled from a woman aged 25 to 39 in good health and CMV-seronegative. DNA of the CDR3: TGCGCCAGCAGCCCCCTCCGGGGAGGCTATGGCTACACCTTC. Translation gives CASSPLRGGYGYTF.